This T cell receptor (beta chain) was recorded in a study of cytomegalovirus exposure and HLA in healthy donors. 13 Jbeta primers and 60 Vbeta primers were used for the PCR. The method was immunoSEQ multiplex PCR; TCRdb's version includes in-frame clones alone and lacks a portion of them. Here the sample spans under 120,000 clones, 55% to 75% being singletons. Overall study findings and caveats: Sequencing depth across donors, presence/absence analyses assumed, was roughly uniform. The classifier reportedly diagnosed cytomegalovirus status with high sensitivity and specificity.

Turning to this clone: Its specificity is not known.

This CDR3 spans 14 amino acids. The V and J ends lost 4 bases and 0 bases, in that order; junction bases with no gene match: 4. Germline lookup yields CDR1 SGHRS and CDR2 YFSETQ. Material for sequencing was PBMCs. The sequence came from a man aged 25-40 years in good health and CMV-seropositive. This rearrangement joins TRBV5-1 to TRBJ2-7; the match to TRBD2 covers 7 bases. The CDR3 nucleotides are TGCGCCAGCAGCCCCGGGGGGAGCTCCTACGAGCAGTACTTC. As protein: CASSPGGSSYEQYF. The entire variable domain, with the rest obtained from reference TRBV5-1 and TRBJ2-7, is as follows: KAGVTQTPRYLIKTRGQQVTLSCSPISGHRSVSWYQQTPGQGLQFLFEYFSETQRNKGNFPGRFSGRQFSNSRSEMNVSTLELGDSALYLCASSPGGSSYEQYFGPGTRLTVT.